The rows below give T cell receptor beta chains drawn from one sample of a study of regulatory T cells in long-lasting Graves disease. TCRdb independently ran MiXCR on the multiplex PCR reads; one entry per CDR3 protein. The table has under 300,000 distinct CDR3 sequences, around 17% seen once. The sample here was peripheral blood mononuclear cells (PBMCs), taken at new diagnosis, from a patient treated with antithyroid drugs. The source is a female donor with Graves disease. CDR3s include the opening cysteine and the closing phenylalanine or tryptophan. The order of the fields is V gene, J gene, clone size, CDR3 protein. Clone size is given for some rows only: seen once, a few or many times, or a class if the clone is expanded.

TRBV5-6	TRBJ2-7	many	CASSALRRGSSNEQYF
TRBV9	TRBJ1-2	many	CASSVEGDNYGYTF
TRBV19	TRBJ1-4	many	CASSIEPSNEKLFF
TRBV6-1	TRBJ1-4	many	CASRPGRLNEKLFF
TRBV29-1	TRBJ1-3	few	CSVERGRGNSGNTIYF
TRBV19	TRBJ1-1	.	CASSIGAGRGNTEAFF
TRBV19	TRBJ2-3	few	CASSAGGYTDTQYF
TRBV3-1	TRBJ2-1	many	CASSSTSGSTNEQFF
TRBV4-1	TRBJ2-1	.	CASSFGLAGAMGEQFF
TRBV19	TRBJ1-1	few	CASADRPNTEAFF
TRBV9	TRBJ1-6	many	CASTPAGTVGSPLHF
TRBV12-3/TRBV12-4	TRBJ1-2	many	CASSPTAGYGYTF
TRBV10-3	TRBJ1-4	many	CAAGTGREKLFF
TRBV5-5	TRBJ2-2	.	CASSRREAGVSGELFF
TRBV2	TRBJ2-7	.	CATTRDKQTQYF
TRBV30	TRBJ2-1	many	CAWSVGGYEQFF
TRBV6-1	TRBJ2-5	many	CASSPQGGLAVQETQYF
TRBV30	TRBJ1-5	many	CAWSEDHNQPQHF
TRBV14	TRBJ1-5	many	CASSQEARINQPQHF
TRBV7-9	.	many	CASQKRESSDTQYF
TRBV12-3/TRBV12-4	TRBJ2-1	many	CASTTFGSEQFF
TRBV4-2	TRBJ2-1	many	CASSRGELADSYNEQFF
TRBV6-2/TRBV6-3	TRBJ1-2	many	CASSSKSGGAVSYGYTF
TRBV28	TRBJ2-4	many	CASSFSAIQYF
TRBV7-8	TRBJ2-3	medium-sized	CASSLDRTGGYF
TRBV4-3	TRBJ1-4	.	CASSQVPPGQHEKLFF
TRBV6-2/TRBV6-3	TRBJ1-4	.	CASLDSVNEKLFF
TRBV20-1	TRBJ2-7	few	CSARPGGLAGREYF
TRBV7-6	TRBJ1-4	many	CASSGGTGVYEKLFF
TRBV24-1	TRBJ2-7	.	CATSDSSGVSYEQYF
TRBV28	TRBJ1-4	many	CASGGQGFLTNEKLFF
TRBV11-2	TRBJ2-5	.	CASSHNDGGETQETQYF
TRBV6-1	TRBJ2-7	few	CASPGPSGGYEQYF
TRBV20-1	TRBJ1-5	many	CSAGRDNRRGPQHF
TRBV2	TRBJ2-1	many	CASSGPEQFF
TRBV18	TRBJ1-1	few	CASSMDTGGTEAFF
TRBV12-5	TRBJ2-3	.	CASVGGGGPRTDTQYF
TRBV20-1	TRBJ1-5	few	CSASAGVNQPQHF
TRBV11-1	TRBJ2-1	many	CASSLRTSGSSNEQFF
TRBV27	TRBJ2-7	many	CASSPTGWDEQYF
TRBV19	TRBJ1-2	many	CASSLTGSNYGYTF
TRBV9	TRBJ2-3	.	CASSERRSQGTQYF
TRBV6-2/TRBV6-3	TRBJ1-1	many	CATRQGGNTEAFF
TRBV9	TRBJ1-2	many	CASSLRQGLNDGYTF
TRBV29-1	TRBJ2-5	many	CSVETGQGGETQYF
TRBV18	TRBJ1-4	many	CASSGSGREIRAKLFF
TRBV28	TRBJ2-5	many	CASSPLGAQETQYF
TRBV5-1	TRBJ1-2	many	CASRTGTNIANYGYTF
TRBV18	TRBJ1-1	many	CASSPRTGVNTEAFF
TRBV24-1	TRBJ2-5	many	CATSDFPQETQYF
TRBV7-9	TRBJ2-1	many	CASRIEAENEQFF
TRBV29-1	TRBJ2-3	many	CSVELAGVPDTQYF
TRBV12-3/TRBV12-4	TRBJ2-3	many	CASSSYTSSTDTQYF
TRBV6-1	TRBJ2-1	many	CASRVAGVHNEQFF